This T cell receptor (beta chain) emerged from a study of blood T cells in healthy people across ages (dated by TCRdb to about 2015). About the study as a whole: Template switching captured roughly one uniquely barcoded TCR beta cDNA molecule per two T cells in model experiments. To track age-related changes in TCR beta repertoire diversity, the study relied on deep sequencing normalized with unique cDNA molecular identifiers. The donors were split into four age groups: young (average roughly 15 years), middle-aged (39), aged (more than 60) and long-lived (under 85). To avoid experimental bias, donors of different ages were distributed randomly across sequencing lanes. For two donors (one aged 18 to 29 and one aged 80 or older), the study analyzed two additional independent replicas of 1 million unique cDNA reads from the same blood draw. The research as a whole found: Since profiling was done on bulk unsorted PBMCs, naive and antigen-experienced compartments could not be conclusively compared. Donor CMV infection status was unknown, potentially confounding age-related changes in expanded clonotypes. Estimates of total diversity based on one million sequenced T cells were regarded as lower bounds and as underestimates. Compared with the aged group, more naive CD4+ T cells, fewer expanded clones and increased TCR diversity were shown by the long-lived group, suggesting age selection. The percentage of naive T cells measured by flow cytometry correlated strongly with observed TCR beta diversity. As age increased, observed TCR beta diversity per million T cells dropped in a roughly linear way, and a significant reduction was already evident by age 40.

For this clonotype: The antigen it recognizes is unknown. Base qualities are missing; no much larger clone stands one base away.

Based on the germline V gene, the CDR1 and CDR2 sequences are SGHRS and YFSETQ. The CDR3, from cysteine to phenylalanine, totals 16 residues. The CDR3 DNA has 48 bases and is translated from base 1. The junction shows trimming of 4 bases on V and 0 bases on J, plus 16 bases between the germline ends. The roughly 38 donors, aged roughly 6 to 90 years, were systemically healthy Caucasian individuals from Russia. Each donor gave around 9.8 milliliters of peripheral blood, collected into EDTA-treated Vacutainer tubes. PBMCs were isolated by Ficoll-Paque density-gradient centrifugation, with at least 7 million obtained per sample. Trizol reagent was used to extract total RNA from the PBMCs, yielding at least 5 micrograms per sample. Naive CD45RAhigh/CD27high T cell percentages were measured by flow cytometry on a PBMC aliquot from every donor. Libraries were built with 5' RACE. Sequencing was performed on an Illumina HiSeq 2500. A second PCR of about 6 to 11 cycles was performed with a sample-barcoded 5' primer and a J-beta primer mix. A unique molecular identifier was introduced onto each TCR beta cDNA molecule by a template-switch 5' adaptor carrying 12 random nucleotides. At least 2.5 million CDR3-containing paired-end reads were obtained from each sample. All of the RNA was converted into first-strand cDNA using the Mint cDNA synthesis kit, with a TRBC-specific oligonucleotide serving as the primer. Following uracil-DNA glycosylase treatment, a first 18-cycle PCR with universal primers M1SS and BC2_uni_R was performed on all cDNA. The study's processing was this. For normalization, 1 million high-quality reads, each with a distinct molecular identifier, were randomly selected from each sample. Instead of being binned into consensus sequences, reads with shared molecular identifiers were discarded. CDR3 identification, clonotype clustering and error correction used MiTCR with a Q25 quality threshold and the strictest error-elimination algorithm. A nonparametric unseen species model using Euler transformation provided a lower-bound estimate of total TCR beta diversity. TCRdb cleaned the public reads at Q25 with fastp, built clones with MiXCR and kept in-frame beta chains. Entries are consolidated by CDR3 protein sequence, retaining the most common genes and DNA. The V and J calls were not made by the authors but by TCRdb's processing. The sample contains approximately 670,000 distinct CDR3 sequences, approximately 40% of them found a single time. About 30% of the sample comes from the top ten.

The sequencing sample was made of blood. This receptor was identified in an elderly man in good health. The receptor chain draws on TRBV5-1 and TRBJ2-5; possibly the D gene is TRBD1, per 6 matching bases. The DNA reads TGCGCCAGCAGCCCTACCGGGACATCGTACCAAGAGACCCAGTACTTC. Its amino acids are CASSPTGTSYQETQYF.